The 17 T cell receptor beta chains listed next were all sequenced from one sample in a study of blood T cell repertoires in COVID-19 (TCRdb year 2020). Library preparation was by the immunoSEQ multiplex PCR assay. TCRdb mirrors the immuneACCESS table, restricted to in-frame sequences. Some clones are absent from its copies; in checked studies, under half trace to an unresolved V gene, and the reason for the others is unknown. This sample is represented by under 250,000 clones; around 86% of them were singletons. The top ten clones comprise approximately 1.7% of the sample. The sequencing input was PBMCs or T cells enriched from blood (not recorded which). The receptors here all came from a middle-aged man who had recovered from COVID-19.

This clone has a single count. The J gene is TRBJ2-2, the V gene TRBV6-4; 12 nucleotides align to TRBD1. J gave up 6 bases and V 4 bases, and 9 bases lay outside the gene matches. This CDR3 region has 17 residues. The germline CDR1 and CDR2 sequences are MRHNA and SNTAGT. Here the CDR3 DNA reads TGTGCCAGCAGTGTCGCCCCGGGACAGGGGGCGGCCGGGGAGCTGTTTTTT. This sequence encodes CASSVAPGQGAAGELFF.

V is TRBV19 and J is TRBJ2-3; a weak D match, TRBD1 (5 bases). The CDR3 covers 16 residues. Per germline, CDR1 LNHDA and CDR2 SQIVND (reference sequence). V was clipped by 3 bases and J by 0 bases, with 13 bases between them. The CDR3 coding sequence is TGTGCCAGTAGTATTCAGGGCGTGGGGAGCACAGATACGCAGTATTTT. Its protein product is CASSIQGVGSTDTQYF.

The rearrangement uses TRBV5-4 and TRBJ2-1, with 10 positions matching TRBD2. The J segment lost 2 bases and the V segment lost 0 bases, leaving 8 bases of the junction unmatched. The germline V gene encodes CDR1 SGHNT and CDR2 YYREEE (reference sequence). CDR3 size: 18 residues. In DNA form, the CDR3 reads TGTGCCAGCAGCTTGGGGACTAGCGGAAGAATCACCTACAATGAGCAGTTCTTC. Translated: CASSLGTSGRITYNEQFF.

This chain joins TRBV4-1 and TRBJ1-5, with a weak D call TRBD1 (5 bases). The CDR3 consists of 17 residues. The V gene's germline CDR1 is MGHRA and CDR2 YSYEKL. Between the trimmed V and J ends, which lost 4 bases and 7 bases, there was a span of 23 bases. The CDR3 DNA sequence: TGCGCCAGCAGCCCCTACGCGGGGGAGGGTACGGAACAGCCCCAGCATTTT. This encodes CASSPYAGEGTEQPQHF.

The chain employs TRBV4-3 and TRBJ2-7, with 13 nucleotides matching TRBD2. The CDR3 is 17 residues long. CDR1 is LGHNA, CDR2 YSLEER, per germline. J gave up 3 bases and V 0 bases, and 5 bases lay outside the gene matches. CDR3 DNA sequence: TGCGCCAGCAGCCAAGATAAGACTAGCGGGGGGAACTACGAGCAGTACTTC. Translated, it gives CASSQDKTSGGNYEQYF.

The J gene is TRBJ2-7, the V gene TRBV4-2; 14 bases map to TRBD2. V trimming: 1 base; J trimming: 7 bases; junction bases outside the gene matches: 15. Germline CDR1 is LGHNA and CDR2 is YNFKEQ. This CDR3 spans 19 amino acids. CDR3 nucleotide sequence: TGTGCCAGCAGCCAAGGGTGGACCGCGGGACTAGCGGGAGTAGTTGAGCAGTACTTC. Amino acid sequence: CASSQGWTAGLAGVVEQYF.

The chain employs TRBV6-5 and TRBJ2-1; D is perhaps TRBD1 (5 bases). The CDR3 covers 13 residues. Trimming removed 5 bases from V and 5 bases from J, with 10 bases in between. The germline CDR1 and CDR2 sequences are MNHEY and SVGAGI. For the CDR3, the DNA is TGTGCCAGCAGTAGGAACAGGAACAATGAGCAGTTCTTC. Its protein is CASSRNRNNEQFF.

The genes are TRBV7-2 and TRBJ1-3; tentatively, D is TRBD1 (5 bases). Between the trimmed V and J ends, which lost 2 bases and 2 bases, there was a span of 7 bases. The CDR3 is 14 residues long. The germline V gene has CDR1 SGHTA and CDR2 FQGNSA. CDR3 region: CASSLNRPGNTIYF. The CDR3 DNA reads as TGTGCCAGCAGCTTAAACAGGCCTGGAAACACCATATATTTT. Filled out from reference TRBV7-2 and TRBJ1-3, the complete variable domain reads GAGVSQSPSNKVTEKGKDVELRCDPISGHTALYWYRQSLGQGLEFLIYFQGNSAPDKSGLPSDRFSAERTGGSVSTLTIQRTQQEDSAVYLCASSLNRPGNTIYFGEGSWLTVV.

The genes are TRBV19 and TRBJ2-1; 7 nucleotides match TRBD1. Trimming took 4 bases from V and 5 from J; bases not matched to a gene: 5. The germline gives CDR1 LNHDA, CDR2 SQIVND (reference sequence). The CDR3 length is 14 residues. CDR3 residues: CASSTGQANNEQFF. In nucleotides, the CDR3 is TGTGCCAGTAGTACCGGACAGGCCAACAATGAGCAGTTCTTC.

The chain uses TRBV5-4 and TRBJ2-7; D might be TRBD2 (6 bases). The CDR3 loop spans 15 amino acids. Deletions cut 5 bases from V and 2 bases from J, with 17 bases between. Per germline, CDR1 SGHNT and CDR2 YYREEE (reference sequence). The DNA for the CDR3 is TGTGCCAGCAGGCGGGACGGTCCGGTCCCCTACGAGCAGTACTTC. It specifies CASRRDGPVPYEQYF.

The V gene is TRBV14, the J gene TRBJ2-1; 8 bases match TRBD2. Trimming cost V 1 base and J 7 bases; bases outside gene matches: 6. Germline V CDR1 and CDR2: SGHDN, FVKESK. The CDR3 totals 15 residues. Written as DNA, the CDR3 is TGTGCCAGCAGCCAAGCACTAGCGGAGACAAATGAGCAGTTCTTC. Its protein is CASSQALAETNEQFF.

V and J are TRBV6-5 and TRBJ1-1; unclear D gene. Per germline, CDR1 MNHEY and CDR2 SVGAGI. V was clipped by 4 bases and J by 0 bases, with 9 bases between them. The CDR3 contains 14 residues. CDR3 sequence reads: CASSSPTLNTEAFF. CDR3 DNA: TGTGCCAGCAGTTCACCGACACTGAACACTGAAGCTTTCTTT.

This clone was recorded only once. This rearrangement joins TRBV7-8 to TRBJ2-4; 9 bases map to TRBD1. V was pared by 4 bases and J by 5 bases, with 6 bases of the junction left unmatched. CDR1 and CDR2 from the germline V gene are SGHVS and FQNEAQ. The CDR3 runs 15 residues. The chain's CDR3 is CASSSTRDRENIQYF. The CDR3 DNA sequence: TGTGCCAGCAGCTCGACCCGGGACAGGGAAAACATTCAGTACTTC.

The V gene is TRBV5-4, the J gene TRBJ2-2, with a weak D call TRBD2 (5 bases). Germline V gene sequence: CDR1 SGHNT, CDR2 YYREEE (reference sequence). Trimming removed 4 bases at V and 6 bases at J, with 13 bases between. This CDR3 region has 14 residues. In DNA, the CDR3 is TGTGCCAGCAGCAGCGGCCGGGTTCCCGGGGAGCTGTTTTTT. As protein: CASSSGRVPGELFF.

The V and J genes are TRBV11-2 and TRBJ2-7; D gene unclear. This CDR3 comprises 17 residues. Trimming left V 0 bases short and J 3 bases short, with 18 bases between. Germline V gene lookup returns CDR1 SGHAT and CDR2 FQNNGV. Written as DNA, the CDR3 is TGTGCCAGCAGCTTAGAGTTCGCAGGATACCTTCTCTACGAGCAGTACTTC. Translation: CASSLEFAGYLLYEQYF.

This chain links TRBV14 with TRBJ2-1; 7 bases are a match to TRBD2. The CDR3 is 15 residues long. After removal of 1 base from V and 8 bases from J, the junction contained 8 bases not matched to a gene. Germline lookup yields CDR1 SGHDN and CDR2 FVKESK. CDR3 in DNA: TGTGCCAGCAGCCAAGGCCTAGCGGAGGGGTATGAGCAGTTCTTC. Protein sequence: CASSQGLAEGYEQFF.

In its sample, this clone was seen a few times. The genes are TRBV4-2 and TRBJ1-5; D not certain. The V and J ends lost 0 bases and 4 bases respectively, with 10 bases between them. CDR1 and CDR2 (germline): LGHNA, YNFKEQ. CDR3 length equals 15 residues. CDR3 sequence (DNA): TGTGCCAGCAGCCAAGATGACTTTTCAAATCAGCCCCAGCATTTT. Protein product: CASSQDDFSNQPQHF.